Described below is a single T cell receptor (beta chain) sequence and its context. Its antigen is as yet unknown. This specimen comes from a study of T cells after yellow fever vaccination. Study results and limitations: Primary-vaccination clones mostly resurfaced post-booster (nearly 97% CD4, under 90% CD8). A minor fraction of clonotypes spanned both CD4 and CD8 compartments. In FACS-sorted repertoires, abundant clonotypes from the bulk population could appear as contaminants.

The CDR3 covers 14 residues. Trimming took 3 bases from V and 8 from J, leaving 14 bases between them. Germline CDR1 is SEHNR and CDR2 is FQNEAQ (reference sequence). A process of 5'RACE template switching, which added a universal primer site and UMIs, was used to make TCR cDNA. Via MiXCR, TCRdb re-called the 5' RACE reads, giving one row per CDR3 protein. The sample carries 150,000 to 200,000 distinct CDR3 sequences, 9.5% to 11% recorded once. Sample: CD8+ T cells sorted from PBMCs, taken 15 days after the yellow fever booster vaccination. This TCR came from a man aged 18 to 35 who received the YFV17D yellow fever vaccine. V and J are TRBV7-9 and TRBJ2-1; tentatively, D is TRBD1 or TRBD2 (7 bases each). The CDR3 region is CASSFGEGAHEQFF. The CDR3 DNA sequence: TGTGCCAGCAGCTTTGGGGAGGGGGCCCATGAGCAGTTCTTC.